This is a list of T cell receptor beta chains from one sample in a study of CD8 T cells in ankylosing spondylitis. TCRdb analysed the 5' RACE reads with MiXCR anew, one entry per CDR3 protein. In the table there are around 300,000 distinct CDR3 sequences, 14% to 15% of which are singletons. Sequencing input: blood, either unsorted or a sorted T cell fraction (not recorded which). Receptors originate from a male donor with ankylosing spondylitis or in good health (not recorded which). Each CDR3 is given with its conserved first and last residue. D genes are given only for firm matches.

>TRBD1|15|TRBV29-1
CSVEDWRQGTHGYTF
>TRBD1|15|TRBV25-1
CASSVRTGVHNEQFF
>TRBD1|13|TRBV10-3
CAISTGAGYGYTF
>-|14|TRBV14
CASSPGHAFYEQYF
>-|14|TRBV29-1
CSVATRDMAYGYTF
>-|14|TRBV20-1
CSARGQSSTDTQYF
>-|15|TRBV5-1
CASRPTWSPNYGYTF
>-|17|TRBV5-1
CASSLGTVTANTGELFF
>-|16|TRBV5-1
CASSLSFPATAYEQYF
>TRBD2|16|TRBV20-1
CSAGIAGGPSTGELFF
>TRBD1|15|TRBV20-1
CSATWGTEAAYEQYF
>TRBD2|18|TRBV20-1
CSARGTSGRGSSYNEQFF
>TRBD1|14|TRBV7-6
CASSSGQGEDTQYF
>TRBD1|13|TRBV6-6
CASRTGGKETQYF
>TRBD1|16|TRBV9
CASSVDWGTGSEKLFF
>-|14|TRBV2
CASKDRSSYNEQFF
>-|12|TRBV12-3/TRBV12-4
CASSSPSGELFF
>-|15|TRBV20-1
CSARGRRSFTDTQYF
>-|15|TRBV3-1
CASRQRIGEKRGYTF
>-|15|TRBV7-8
CASSLGGTSQETQYF
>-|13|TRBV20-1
CSAGDRTGNTIYF
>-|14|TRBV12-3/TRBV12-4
CASSLSRGSNGYTF
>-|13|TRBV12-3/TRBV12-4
CASSNEWLGGYTF
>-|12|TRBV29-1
CSAGTLSDTQYF
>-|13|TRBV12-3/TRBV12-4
CASTDFSTGELFF
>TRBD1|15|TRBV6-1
CASSEVSGGGQPQHF
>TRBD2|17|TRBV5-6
CASSFDRTSGRENIQYF
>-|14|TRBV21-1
CASNPDSRLKGYTF
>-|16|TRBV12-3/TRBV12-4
CASSSPRDTGRFEQFF
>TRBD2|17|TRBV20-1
CSARDIASGSIPGELFF
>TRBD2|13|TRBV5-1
CASSPGGGIQQYF
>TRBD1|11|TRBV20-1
CSATGQGQQFF
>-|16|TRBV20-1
CSASRWNPELTDTQYF
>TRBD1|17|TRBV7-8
CASSLAPGRTGTGPLHF
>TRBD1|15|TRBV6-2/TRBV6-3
CASRTPYGTVKGYTF
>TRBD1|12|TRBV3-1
CASSRRGREQYF
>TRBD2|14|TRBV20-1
CSARPGTSLSRAFF
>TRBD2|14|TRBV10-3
CAISELAGAETQYF
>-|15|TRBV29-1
CSVDRPAGHEETQYF
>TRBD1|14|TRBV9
CASSTDRGFEGYTF
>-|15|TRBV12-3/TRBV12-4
CASSRRPPGDQPQHF
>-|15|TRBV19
CASSIVEGPQETQYF
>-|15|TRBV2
CASSEQSYSNQPQHF
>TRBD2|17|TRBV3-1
CASSQERLAGGINEQFF
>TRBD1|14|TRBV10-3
CAISTTGEEYGYTF
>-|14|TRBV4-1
CASSQEGVPGELFF
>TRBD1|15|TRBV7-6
CASSLGTGGSYEQYF
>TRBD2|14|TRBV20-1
CSASDSGAGREQYF
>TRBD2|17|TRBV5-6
CASSPYSGGKNTGELFF
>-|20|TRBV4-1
CASSQEGWRGPSSGANVLTF